These T cell receptor beta chains were read from a single sample in a study of blood T cell repertoires in COVID-19. Clones were sequenced by immunoSEQ multiplex PCR, and TCRdb holds only the in-frame ones, with some missing. The sample lists about 70,000 clones, roughly 76% occurring once. Sequenced sample: peripheral blood. These receptor sequences come from an older woman with acute or convalescent COVID-19. Each CDR3 is given with its conserved first and last residue. Not every row has a clone size; where given, it reads once, few, many or a size class.

V	J	size	CDR3
TRBV3-1/TRBV3-2	TRBJ1-1	.	CASSLSGATGTEAFF
TRBV30	TRBJ2-2	.	CAWSVGRTFTGELFF
TRBV28	TRBJ1-1	.	CASSQLQGAIAEAFF
TRBV15	TRBJ2-5	.	CATSTSTSAGQETQYF
TRBV5-1	TRBJ2-1	.	CASSPPGTSMDNEQFF
TRBV28	TRBJ2-1	.	CASKIRGNYNEQFF
TRBV10-3	TRBJ2-3	.	CAISERQGGTDTQYF
TRBV18	TRBJ2-1	.	CASSPRTTGANEQFF
TRBV28	TRBJ2-1	.	CASRVGLAGLGVYNEQFF
TRBV16	TRBJ1-2	.	CASSPRSGGIGYTF
TRBV28	TRBJ1-2	.	CASSLYSNYGYTF
TRBV6-5	TRBJ2-1	.	CASSYSLGAGGVF
TRBV6-4	TRBJ2-1	.	CASSGTSGADEQFF
TRBV29-1	TRBJ2-7	.	CSVDVPTGLTGLAGEQYF
TRBV28	TRBJ1-2	once	CASSSKDEVNYGYTF
TRBV28	TRBJ2-7	few	CASSRWGGSSYEQYF
TRBV6-5	TRBJ2-7	.	CASSLGGGRYYEQYF
TRBV18	TRBJ2-5	.	CASSPGLRETQYF
TRBV2	TRBJ2-1	.	CASTEGGQVVSDEQFF
TRBV10-3	TRBJ2-7	.	CAIGRGSYEQYF
TRBV28	TRBJ1-2	once	CASSHPEALNYGYTF
TRBV5-8	TRBJ2-7	.	CASSLPSGGNEQYF
TRBV27	TRBJ2-1	.	CASRTSGSYNEQFF
TRBV5-1	TRBJ1-1	few	CASSRWTGGDTEAFF
TRBV5-5	TRBJ1-4	.	CASSLGTGYEKLFF
TRBV19	TRBJ2-1	.	CASKTAGGPRGEQFF